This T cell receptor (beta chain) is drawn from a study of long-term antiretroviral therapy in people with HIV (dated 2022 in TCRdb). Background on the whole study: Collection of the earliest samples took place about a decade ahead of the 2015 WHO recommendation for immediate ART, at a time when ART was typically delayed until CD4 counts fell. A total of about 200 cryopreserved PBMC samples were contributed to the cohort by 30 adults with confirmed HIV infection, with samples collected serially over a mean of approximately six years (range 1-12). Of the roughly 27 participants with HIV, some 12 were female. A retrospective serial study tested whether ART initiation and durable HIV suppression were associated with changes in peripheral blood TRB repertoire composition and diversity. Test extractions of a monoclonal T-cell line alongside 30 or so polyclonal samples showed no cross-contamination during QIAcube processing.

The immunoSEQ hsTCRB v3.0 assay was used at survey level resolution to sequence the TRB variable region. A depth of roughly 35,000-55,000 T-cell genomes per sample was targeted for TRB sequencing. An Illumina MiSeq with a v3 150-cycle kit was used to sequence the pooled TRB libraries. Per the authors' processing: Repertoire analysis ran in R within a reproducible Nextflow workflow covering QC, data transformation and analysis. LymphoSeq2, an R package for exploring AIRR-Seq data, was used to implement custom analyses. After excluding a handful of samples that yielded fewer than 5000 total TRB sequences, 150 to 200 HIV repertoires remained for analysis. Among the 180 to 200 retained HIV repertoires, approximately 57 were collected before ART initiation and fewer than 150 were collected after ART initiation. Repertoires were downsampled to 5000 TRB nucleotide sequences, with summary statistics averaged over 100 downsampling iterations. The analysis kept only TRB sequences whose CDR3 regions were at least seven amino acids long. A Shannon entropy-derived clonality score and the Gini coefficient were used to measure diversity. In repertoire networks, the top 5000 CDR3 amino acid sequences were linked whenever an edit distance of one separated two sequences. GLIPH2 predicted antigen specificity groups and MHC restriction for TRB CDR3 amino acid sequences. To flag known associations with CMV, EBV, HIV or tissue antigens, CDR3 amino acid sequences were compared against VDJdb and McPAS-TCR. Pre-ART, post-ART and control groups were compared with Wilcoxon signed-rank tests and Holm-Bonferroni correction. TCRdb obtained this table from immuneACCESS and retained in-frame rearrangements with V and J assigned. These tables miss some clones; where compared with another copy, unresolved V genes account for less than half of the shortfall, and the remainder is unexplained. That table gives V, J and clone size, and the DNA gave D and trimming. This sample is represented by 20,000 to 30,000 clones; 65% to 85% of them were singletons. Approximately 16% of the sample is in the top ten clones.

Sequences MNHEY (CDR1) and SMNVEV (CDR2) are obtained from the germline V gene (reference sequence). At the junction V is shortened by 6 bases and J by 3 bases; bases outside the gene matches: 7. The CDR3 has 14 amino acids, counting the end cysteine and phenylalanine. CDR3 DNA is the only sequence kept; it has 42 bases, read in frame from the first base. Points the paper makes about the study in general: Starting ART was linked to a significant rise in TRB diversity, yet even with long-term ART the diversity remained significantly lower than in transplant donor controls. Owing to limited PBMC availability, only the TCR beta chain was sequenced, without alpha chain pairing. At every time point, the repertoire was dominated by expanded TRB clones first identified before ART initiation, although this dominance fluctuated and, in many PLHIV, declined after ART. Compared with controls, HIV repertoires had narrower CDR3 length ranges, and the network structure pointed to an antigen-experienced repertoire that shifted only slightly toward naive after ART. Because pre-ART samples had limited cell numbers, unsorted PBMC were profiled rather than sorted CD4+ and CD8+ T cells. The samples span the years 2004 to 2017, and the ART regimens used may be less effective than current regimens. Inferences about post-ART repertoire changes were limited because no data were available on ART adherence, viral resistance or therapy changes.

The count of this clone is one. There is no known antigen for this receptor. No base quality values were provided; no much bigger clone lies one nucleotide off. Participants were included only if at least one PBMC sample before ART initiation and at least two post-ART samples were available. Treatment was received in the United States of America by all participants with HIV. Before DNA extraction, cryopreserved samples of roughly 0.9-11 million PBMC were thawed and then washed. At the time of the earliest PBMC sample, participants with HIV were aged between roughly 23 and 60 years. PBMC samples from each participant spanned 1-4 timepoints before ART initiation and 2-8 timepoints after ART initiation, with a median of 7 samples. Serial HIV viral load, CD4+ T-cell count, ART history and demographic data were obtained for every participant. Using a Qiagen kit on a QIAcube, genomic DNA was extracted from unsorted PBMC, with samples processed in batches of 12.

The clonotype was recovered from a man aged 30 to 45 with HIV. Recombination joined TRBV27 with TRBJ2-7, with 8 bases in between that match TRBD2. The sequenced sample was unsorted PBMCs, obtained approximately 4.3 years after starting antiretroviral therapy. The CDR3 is CASRPGGPYYEQYF. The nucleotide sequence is TGTGCCAGCAGACCGGGGGGGCCCTACTACGAGCAGTACTTC.